The present T cell receptor beta chain was sequenced within a study of cytotoxic CD8 clonotypes in ibrutinib-treated CLL. The CDR3 is 15 residues long. Germline-derived CDR1 and CDR2 are WSHSY and SAAADI. The J segment lost 4 bases and the V segment lost 2 bases, leaving 7 bases of the junction unmatched. Libraries were prepared by immunoSEQ multiplex PCR; TCRdb keeps only in-frame clonotypes and omits some of them. The table includes some 200,000 clones, 75% to 85% detected once. The study, taken as a whole, reports: Once treatment began, public clonotypes, which were uncommon, contracted or stayed stable.

Turning to this clone: As yet, its antigen is unknown.

The TCR was taken from a human donor with chronic lymphocytic leukemia. The sample in question was PBMCs, obtained after 12 months of ibrutinib treatment. The chain joins TRBV10-2 to TRBJ2-7, with TRBD2 matching over 8 bases. CDR3 sequence reads: CASSEGLADTYEQYF. The CDR3 DNA reads TGCGCCAGCAGTGAGGGACTAGCCGATACGTACGAGCAGTACTTC.